The 22 T cell receptor beta chains in this list originate from one sample, sequenced in a study of CD8 T cells in Susac syndrome. RNA was extracted with the RNeasy kit, and a quantity of roughly 0.5 to 1 ug was reverse transcribed using random hexamers. TCRdb re-called the immunoSEQ multiplex PCR reads through MiXCR, storing one row per CDR3 protein. The sample carries approximately 230,000 distinct CDR3 sequences, about 93% recorded once. The sample comprised CD4+ T cells from PBMCs. All receptors come from a human donor with multiple sclerosis.

The chain joins TRBV5-1 to TRBJ2-5, with TRBD2 matching over 9 bases. The CDR3 is 17 amino acids. Germline V CDR1 and CDR2: SGHRS, YFSETQ. V lost 4 bases to trimming and J lost 4 bases; unmatched junction nucleotides: 14. In DNA, the CDR3 is TGCGCCAGCAGCGTCGGACTAGCGATCCGTAGCGGAGAGACCCAGTACTTC. This translates into CASSVGLAIRSGETQYF.

This clonotype is a singleton in its sample. The chain recombines TRBV29-1 with TRBJ1-5; 7 bases map to TRBD1. CDR1 and CDR2 (germline): SQVTM, ANQGSEA. V gave up 7 bases and J gave up 3 bases; unmatched junction bases: 3. The CDR3 length is 12 residues. Here the CDR3 reads CSAGQDNQPQHF. CDR3 in DNA: TGCAGCGCCGGACAGGACAATCAGCCCCAGCATTTT. The whole variable domain, filled in from reference TRBV29-1 and TRBJ1-5, reads SAVISQKPSRDICQRGTSLTIQCQVDSQVTMMFWYRQQPGQSLTLIATANQGSEATYESGFVIDKFPISRPNLTFSTLTVSNMSPEDSSIYLCSAGQDNQPQHFGDGTRLSIL.

V usage is TRBV29-1 and J usage is TRBJ2-1, with 7 positions matching TRBD2. Germline assignment: CDR1 SQVTM and CDR2 ANQGSEA. Trimming took 3 bases from V and 8 from J; bases not matched to a gene: 10. The CDR3 sequence is 14 residues long. In DNA, the CDR3 is TGCAGCGTTGAGCGTGGCGGGAGTGGGGATGAGCAGTTCTTC. Protein product: CSVERGGSGDEQFF.

This clonotype was seen more than once but under ten times. The V and J genes are TRBV12-3 or TRBV12-4 and TRBJ2-7, with 10 bases lining up with TRBD2. J was trimmed by 2 bases and V by 5 bases; bases with no gene match: 3. The CDR3 has 14 amino acids. CDR3 in amino acids: CASSPSGRAYEQYV. The CDR3 bases are TGTGCCAGCAGTCCCAGCGGGAGGGCCTACGAGCAGTACGTC.

The chain couples TRBV6-4 to TRBJ1-1, with D possibly matching TRBD1 (6 bases). Germline CDR1 reads MRHNA; CDR2 reads SNTAGT. The CDR3 is 15 amino acids. The V and J ends lost 5 bases and 3 bases respectively, with 16 bases between them. The CDR3 DNA sequence: TGTGCCAGCAGTCCAAACAGGGTAGGACACACTGAAGCTTTCTTT. It yields the protein CASSPNRVGHTEAFF.

The chain links TRBV28 to TRBJ2-5; TRBD2 might be the D (5 bases). Trimming removed 6 bases from V and 5 bases from J, with 19 bases in between. This CDR3 spans 15 amino acids. CDR1 and CDR2 (germline): MDHEN, SYDVKM. The CDR3 loop reads CASRRDSEWRETQYF. As DNA, the CDR3 is TGTGCCAGCAGACGGGATTCCGAATGGCGGGAGACCCAGTACTTC.

V and J are TRBV2 and TRBJ1-2; D is possibly TRBD1 (5 bases). Germline CDR1 is SNHLY and CDR2 is FYNNEI. The CDR3 covers 14 residues. V dropped 7 bases and J dropped 9 bases, with 21 bases sitting between them. Written as DNA, the CDR3 is TGTGCCAGCACAAGGCGACTTGGGGCTTTTCGCTACACCTTC. Its protein product is CASTRRLGAFRYTF. Full variable domain (outside the CDR3, taken from reference TRBV2 and TRBJ1-2): EPEVTQTPSHQVTQMGQEVILRCVPISNHLYFYWYRQILGQKVEFLVSFYNNEISEKSEIFDDQFSVERPDGSNFTLKIRSTKLEDSAMYFCASTRRLGAFRYTFGSGTRLTVV.

V and J are TRBV29-1 and TRBJ1-1; 8 bases line up with TRBD1. The CDR3 has 14 amino acids. Germline CDR1 and CDR2: SQVTM and ANQGSEA. With 7 bases clipped from V and 1 base from J, the junction kept 8 bases outside the gene matches. The CDR3 reads CSASGGLGNTEAFF. CDR3 bases: TGCAGCGCCTCAGGGGGCTTGGGGAACACTGAAGCTTTCTTT.

With respect to this clonotype: Germline and junction disagree at one end, which may indicate a read error. This chain uses TRBV7-7 with TRBJ2-5; tentatively, D is TRBD2 (6 bases). The V gene's germline CDR1 is SSHAT and CDR2 FNYEAQ (reference sequence). This CDR3 spans 14 amino acids. CDR3 in amino acids: CASSLSGYQETQYF. As DNA, the CDR3 is TGTGCTAGCAGCTTGAGCGGGTACCAAGAGACCCAGTACTTC. Supplemented by reference TRBV7-7 and TRBJ2-5, the full variable domain reads GAGVSQSPRYKVTKRGQDVTLRCDPISSHATLYWYQQALGQGPEFLTYFNYEAQPDKSGLPSDRFSAERPEGSISTLTIQRTEQRDSAMYRCASSLSGYQETQYFGPGTRLLVL.

As for this clonotype: One junction end does not reproduce the germline sequence, and a read error may be involved. The chain combines TRBV18 with TRBJ2-4; TRBD1 aligns across 9 bases. This CDR3 has 16 residues. CDR1 and CDR2 from the germline V gene are KGHSH and LQKENI. The CDR3 DNA reads TGTGCCAGCTCCCCACAGGGGGCGGCGGCCAAAAACATTCAGTACTTC. This sequence encodes CASSPQGAAAKNIQYF.

This clonotype was recorded once. The junction and the germline gene differ at one end; a read error may be behind it. The V and J genes are TRBV13 and TRBJ1-4, with no clear D. This CDR3 comprises 15 residues. The germline V gene has CDR1 PRHDT and CDR2 FYEKMQ (reference sequence). The CDR3 nucleotides are TGTGCCAGCAGCTTAGGAGCGCGGAATAATGAAAAACTGCTTTTT. Its translation: CASSLGARNNEKLLF.

The rearrangement uses TRBV19 and TRBJ1-1, with TRBD1 matching 8 bases. Unmatched junction bases numbered 15, after V lost 10 bases and J lost 5 bases. Germline V gene sequence: CDR1 LNHDA, CDR2 SQIVND (reference sequence). The CDR3 covers 15 residues. In DNA form, the CDR3 reads TGTGCCACCACCGGGAAGACAGGGGCGGGGACTGAAGCTTTCTTT. Its protein is CATTGKTGAGTEAFF.

The chain uses TRBV2 and TRBJ1-1, with D maybe TRBD1 (6 bases). Trimming removed 5 bases at V and 6 bases at J, with 16 bases between. The CDR3 contains 14 residues. Germline values: CDR1 SNHLY, CDR2 FYNNEI. Here the CDR3 DNA reads TGTGCCAGCAGTCAGAGGGGGGGGGAGGCTGAAGCTTTCTTT. Protein sequence: CASSQRGGEAEAFF.

A single count supports this clonotype. The chain has TRBV6-2 or TRBV6-3 and TRBJ2-7; D ambiguous. With 2 bases removed from V and 4 bases from J, the gap between germline ends came to 9 bases. From germline, CDR1 is MNHEY and CDR2 SVGEGT. This CDR3 comprises 13 residues. CDR3: CASSYPVPYEQYF. The CDR3 bases are TGTGCCAGCAGTTACCCAGTACCGTACGAGCAGTACTTC.

The rearrangement links TRBV25-1 to TRBJ2-1; 8 bases agree with TRBD1. Germline values: CDR1 MGHDK, CDR2 SYGVNS. The length of the CDR3 is 15 residues. V lost 3 bases to trimming and J lost 8 bases; unmatched junction nucleotides: 9. CDR3 sequence: CASSEGQGARDEQFF. CDR3 bases: TGTGCCAGCAGTGAGGGGCAGGGGGCTAGGGATGAGCAGTTCTTC.

This clonotype was found a few times. At one end the junction does not follow the germline gene, possibly because of a read error. This rearrangement joins TRBV19 to TRBJ2-5, with D perhaps given as TRBD1 or TRBD2 (5 bases each). CDR1 and CDR2 from the germline V gene are LNHDA and SQIVND (reference sequence). The CDR3 has 15 amino acids. The CDR3 spells CASTSQYHLGETQYF. The CDR3 DNA reads TGTGCCAGCACCTCACAGTATCATCTGGGGGAGACCCAGTATTTC.

The table lists this clonotype with a count of one. The rearrangement uses TRBV5-1 and TRBJ1-3, with TRBD1 as a possible D gene (6 bases). The CDR3 consists of 16 residues. V was trimmed by 2 bases and J by 4 bases, leaving 16 bases between them. CDR1 is SGHRS, CDR2 YFSETQ, per germline. CDR3 in amino acids: CASSFTQGNSGNTIYF. CDR3 nucleotides: TGCGCCAGCAGCTTTACTCAGGGGAACTCCGGAAACACCATATATTTT.

There are a few counts of this clonotype. The chain employs TRBV2 and TRBJ2-3, with D unresolved. V was pared by 4 bases and J by 3 bases, with 2 bases between. The CDR3 runs to 11 residues. Germline assignment: CDR1 SNHLY and CDR2 FYNNEI. CDR3 residues: CASSVTDTQYF. For the CDR3, the DNA is TGTGCCAGCAGTGTTACAGATACGCAGTATTTT.

This rearrangement joins TRBV20-1 to TRBJ2-6; D call uncertain. CDR3 length: 15 residues. Germline CDR1 DFQATT, CDR2 SNEGSKA (reference sequence). Between the trimmed V and J ends, which lost 3 bases and 0 bases, there was a span of 9 bases. CDR3 nucleotides: TGCAGTGCTAGGGGCACCGGCTCTGGGGCCAACGTCCTGACTTTC. Translating it yields CSARGTGSGANVLTF.

This chain connects TRBV20-1 to TRBJ1-1; a weak D match, TRBD1 (5 bases). Germline loops: CDR1 DFQATT, CDR2 SNEGSKA (reference sequence). Trimming pared 3 bases from V and 8 bases from J, leaving 10 bases between. The CDR3 has 11 amino acids. The CDR3 protein is CSASDSIEAFF. CDR3 in DNA: TGCAGTGCTAGCGACAGTATAGAAGCTTTCTTT.

Only one count was recorded for this clonotype. V usage is TRBV11-2 and J usage is TRBJ1-1; D is ambiguous. Germline CDR1 SGHAT, CDR2 FQNNGV. Trimming took off 5 bases at V and 5 bases at J, with 15 bases between the two ends. This CDR3 has 14 amino acids. DNA of the CDR3: TGTGCCAGCAGCCGGAAACTACAAGGGACTGAAGCTTTCTTT. Its protein is CASSRKLQGTEAFF.

This chain joins TRBV30 and TRBJ1-6; D gene uncertain. The V end was cut by 0 bases, the J end by 8 bases, with 14 bases between. Germline V CDR1 and CDR2: GTSNPN, SVGIG (reference sequence). This CDR3 comprises 15 residues. The CDR3 DNA reads as TGTGCCTGGAGTGTTGCCGGACCCGGGGATTCACCCCTCCACTTT. This encodes CAWSVAGPGDSPLHF.